This T cell receptor (beta chain) was obtained from a study of T cell repertoires in cytomegalovirus infection. Each CDR3 protein is one row after TCRdb ran MiXCR on the reads. The table includes a few hundred thousand distinct CDR3 sequences, 8% to 9.5% detected once. The length of the CDR3 is 16 residues. V lost 1 base and J 0 bases, leaving 11 bases between the germline ends. CDR1 is SGHAT, CDR2 FQNNGV, per germline. The clonotype originates from a human donor in good health (CMV status not recorded). Some clones in this sample may be carry-over from other donors' samples. This chain connects TRBV11-2 to TRBJ2-3, with D perhaps matching TRBD2 (5 bases). What was sequenced was PBMCs. CDR3 residues: CASSLGLRASTDTQYF. In DNA, the CDR3 is TGTGCCAGCAGCTTAGGGCTGAGGGCAAGCACAGATACGCAGTATTTT.